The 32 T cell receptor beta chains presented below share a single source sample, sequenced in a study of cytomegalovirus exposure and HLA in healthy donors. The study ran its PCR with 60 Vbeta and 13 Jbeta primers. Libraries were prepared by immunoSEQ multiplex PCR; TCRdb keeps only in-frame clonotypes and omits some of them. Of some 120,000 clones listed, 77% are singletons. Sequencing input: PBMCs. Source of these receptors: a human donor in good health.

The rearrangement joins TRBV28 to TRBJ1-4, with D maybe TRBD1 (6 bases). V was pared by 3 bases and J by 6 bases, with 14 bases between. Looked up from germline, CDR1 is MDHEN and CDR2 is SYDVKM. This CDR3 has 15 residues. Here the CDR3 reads CASSFSQGSDEKLFF. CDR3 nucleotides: TGTGCCAGCAGTTTCTCTCAGGGGTCTGATGAAAAACTGTTTTTT.

The DNA for the CDR3 is TGCGCCACCGGACAGAATAGCAATCAGCCCCAGCATTTT. This codes for CATGQNSNQPQHF. This rearrangement joins TRBV10-2 to TRBJ1-5, with D possibly being TRBD1 (6 bases). The CDR3 spans 13 residues. Germline-derived CDR1 and CDR2 are WSHSY and SAAADI. The V end lost 10 bases, the J end lost 0 bases, and 10 bases lay between the germline ends.

CDR3 bases: TGTGCCAGCAGCTCCATGGGGGGTGGCGGTTCACCCCTCCACTTT. It translates to CASSSMGGGGSPLHF. The V gene is TRBV7-3, the J gene TRBJ1-6, with a tentative D call TRBD1 (5 bases). Trimming removed 4 bases from V and 9 bases from J, with 16 bases in between. Germline V gene data show CDR1 as SGHTA and CDR2 as FQGTGA. The CDR3 covers 15 residues.

In DNA form, the CDR3 reads TGTGCCAGCCGAACTGGGACTAGCGGGAGGAGGACAGATACGCAGTATTTT. Translation gives CASRTGTSGRRTDTQYF. The V and J genes are TRBV7-8 and TRBJ2-3; TRBD2 agrees at 15 bases. The J segment lost 3 bases and the V segment lost 8 bases, leaving 9 bases of the junction unmatched. This CDR3 is built from 17 residues. The germline V gene has CDR1 SGHVS and CDR2 FQNEAQ.

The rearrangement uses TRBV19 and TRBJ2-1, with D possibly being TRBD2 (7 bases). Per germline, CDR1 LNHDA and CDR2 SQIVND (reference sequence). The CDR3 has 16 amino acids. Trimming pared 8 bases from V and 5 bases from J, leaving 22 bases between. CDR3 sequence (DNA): TGTGCCAGTGTTTACACCGGCGGAGGGGGGGACAATGAGCAGTTCTTC. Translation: CASVYTGGGGDNEQFF.

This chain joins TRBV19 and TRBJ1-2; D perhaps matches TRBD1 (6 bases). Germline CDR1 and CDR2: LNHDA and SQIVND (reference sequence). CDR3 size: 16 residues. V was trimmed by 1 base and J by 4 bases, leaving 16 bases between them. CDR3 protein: CASSIGMAGASYGYTF. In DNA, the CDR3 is TGTGCCAGTAGTATAGGAATGGCGGGGGCCAGCTATGGCTACACCTTC.

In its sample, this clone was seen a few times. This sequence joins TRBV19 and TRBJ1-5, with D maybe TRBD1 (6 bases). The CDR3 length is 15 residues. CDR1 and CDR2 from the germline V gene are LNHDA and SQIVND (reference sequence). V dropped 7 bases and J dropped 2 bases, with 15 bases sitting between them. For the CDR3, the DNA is TGTGCCAGTAAGGGGGTCGTCGGGGGCAATCAGCCCCAGCATTTT. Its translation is CASKGVVGGNQPQHF.

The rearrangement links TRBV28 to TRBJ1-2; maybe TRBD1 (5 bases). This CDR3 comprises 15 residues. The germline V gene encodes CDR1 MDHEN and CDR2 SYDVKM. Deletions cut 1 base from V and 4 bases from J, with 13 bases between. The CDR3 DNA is TGTGCCAGCAGTTTATCGTCAGGAGGGACCTATGGCTACACCTTC. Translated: CASSLSSGGTYGYTF.

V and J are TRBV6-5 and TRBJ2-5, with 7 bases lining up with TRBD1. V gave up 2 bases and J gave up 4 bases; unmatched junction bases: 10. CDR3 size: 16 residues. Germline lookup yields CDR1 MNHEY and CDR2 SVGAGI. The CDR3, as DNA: TGTGCCAGCAGTTACAGCGGTACAGGGGTGAGAGAGACCCAGTACTTC. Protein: CASSYSGTGVRETQYF.

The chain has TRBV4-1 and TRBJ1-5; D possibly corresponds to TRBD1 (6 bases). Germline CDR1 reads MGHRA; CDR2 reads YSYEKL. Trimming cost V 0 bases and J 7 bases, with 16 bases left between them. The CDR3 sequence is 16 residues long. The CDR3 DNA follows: TGCGCCAGCAGCCAAGACGAAGACCGGCAGGGGCAGCCCCAGCATTTT. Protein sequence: CASSQDEDRQGQPQHF.

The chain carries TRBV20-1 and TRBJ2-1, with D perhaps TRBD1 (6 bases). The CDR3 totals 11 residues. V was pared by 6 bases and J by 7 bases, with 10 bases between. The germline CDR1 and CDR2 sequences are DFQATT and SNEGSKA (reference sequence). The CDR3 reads CSAERGNEQFF. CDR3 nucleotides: TGCAGTGCGGAGAGGGGGAATGAGCAGTTCTTC.

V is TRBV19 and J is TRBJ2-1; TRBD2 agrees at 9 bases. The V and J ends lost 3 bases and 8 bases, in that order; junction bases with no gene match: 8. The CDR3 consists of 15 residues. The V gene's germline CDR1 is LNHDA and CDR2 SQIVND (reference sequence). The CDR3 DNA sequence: TGTGCCAGTAGTATGAGTGGTAGCGGGAGCGATGAGCAGTTCTTC. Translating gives CASSMSGSGSDEQFF.

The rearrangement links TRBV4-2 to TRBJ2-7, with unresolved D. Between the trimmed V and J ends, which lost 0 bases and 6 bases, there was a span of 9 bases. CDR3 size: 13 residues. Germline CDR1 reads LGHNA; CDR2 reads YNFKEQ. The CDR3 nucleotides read TGTGCCAGCAGCCAAGAGTGGGCCGGCGAGCAGTACTTC. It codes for CASSQEWAGEQYF.

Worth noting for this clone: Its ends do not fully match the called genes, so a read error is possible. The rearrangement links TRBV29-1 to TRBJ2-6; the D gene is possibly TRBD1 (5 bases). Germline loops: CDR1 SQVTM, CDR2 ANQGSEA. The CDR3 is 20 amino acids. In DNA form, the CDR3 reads TGCAGCGTGCTGGGCGGCCCGGGCTTTGAATCTTTGGGTGGGGCCAACGGCCTGACTTTC. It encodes CSVLGGPGFESLGGANGLTF.

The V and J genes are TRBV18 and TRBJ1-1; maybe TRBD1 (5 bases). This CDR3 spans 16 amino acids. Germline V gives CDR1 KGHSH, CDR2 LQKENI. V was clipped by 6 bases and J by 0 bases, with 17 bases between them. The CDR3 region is CASSRSLGGVNTEAFF. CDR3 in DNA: TGTGCCAGCTCTCGCTCGTTGGGGGGGGTGAACACTGAAGCTTTCTTT.

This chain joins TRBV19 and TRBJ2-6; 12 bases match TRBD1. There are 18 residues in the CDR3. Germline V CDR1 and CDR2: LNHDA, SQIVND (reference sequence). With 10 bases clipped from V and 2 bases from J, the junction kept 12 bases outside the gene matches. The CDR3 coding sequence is TGTGCCACCTCTGGTCGGGACAGGGGGCCCACTGGGGCCAACGTCCTGACTTTC. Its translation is CATSGRDRGPTGANVLTF.

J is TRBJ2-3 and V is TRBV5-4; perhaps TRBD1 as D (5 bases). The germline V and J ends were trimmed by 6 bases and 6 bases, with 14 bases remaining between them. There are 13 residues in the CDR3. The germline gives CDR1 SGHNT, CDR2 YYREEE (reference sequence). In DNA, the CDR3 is TGTGCCAGCAATGGTGGTTCAGGGGATACGCAGTATTTT. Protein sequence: CASNGGSGDTQYF.

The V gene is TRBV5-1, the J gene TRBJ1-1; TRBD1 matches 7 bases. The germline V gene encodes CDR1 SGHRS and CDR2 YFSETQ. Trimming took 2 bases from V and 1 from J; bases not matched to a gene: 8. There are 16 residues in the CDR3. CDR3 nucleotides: TGCGCCAGCAGCTTCCAATCGGACAGGACGAACACTGAAGCTTTCTTT. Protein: CASSFQSDRTNTEAFF. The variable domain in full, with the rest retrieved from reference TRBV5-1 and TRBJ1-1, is KAGVTQTPRYLIKTRGQQVTLSCSPISGHRSVSWYQQTPGQGLQFLFEYFSETQRNKGNFPGRFSGRQFSNSRSEMNVSTLELGDSALYLCASSFQSDRTNTEAFFGQGTRLTVV.

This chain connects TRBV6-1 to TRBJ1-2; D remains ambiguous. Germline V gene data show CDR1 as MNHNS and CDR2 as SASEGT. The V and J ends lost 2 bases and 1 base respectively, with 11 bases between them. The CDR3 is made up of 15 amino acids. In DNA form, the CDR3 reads TGTGCCAGCAGTGAAATACCCCAGGTTAACTATGGCTACACCTTC. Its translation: CASSEIPQVNYGYTF.

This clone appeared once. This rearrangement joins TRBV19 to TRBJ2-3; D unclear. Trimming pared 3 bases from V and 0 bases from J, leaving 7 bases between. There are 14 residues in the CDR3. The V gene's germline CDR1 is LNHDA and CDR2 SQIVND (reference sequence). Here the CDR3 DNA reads TGTGCCAGTAGTATTAGGCGGAGCACAGATACGCAGTATTTT. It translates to CASSIRRSTDTQYF.

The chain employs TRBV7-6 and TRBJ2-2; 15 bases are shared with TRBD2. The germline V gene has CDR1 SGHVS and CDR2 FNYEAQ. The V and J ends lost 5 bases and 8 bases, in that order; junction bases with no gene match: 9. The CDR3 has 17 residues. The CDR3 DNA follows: TGTGCCAGCAGCGAAGGACTAGCGGGAGGGCCTACAGGGGAGCTGTTTTTT. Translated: CASSEGLAGGPTGELFF.

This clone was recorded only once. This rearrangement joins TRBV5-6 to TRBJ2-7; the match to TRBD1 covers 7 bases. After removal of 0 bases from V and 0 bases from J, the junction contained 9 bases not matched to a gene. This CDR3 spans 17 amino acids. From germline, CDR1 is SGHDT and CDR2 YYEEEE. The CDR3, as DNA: TGTGCCAGCAGCTTGGCCGAGGGACAGTTCTTCTCCTACGAGCAGTACTTC. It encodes CASSLAEGQFFSYEQYF. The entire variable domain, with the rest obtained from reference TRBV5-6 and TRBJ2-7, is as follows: DAGVTQSPTHLIKTRGQQVTLRCSPKSGHDTVSWYQQALGQGPQFIFQYYEEEERQRGNFPDRFSGHQFPNYSSELNVNALLLGDSALYLCASSLAEGQFFSYEQYFGPGTRLTVT.

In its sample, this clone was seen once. Written as DNA, the CDR3 is TGCGCCAGCAGCTTCAGGGCGGGGGAGACCCAGTACTTC. This translates into CASSFRAGETQYF. J is TRBJ2-5 and V is TRBV5-1; possibly TRBD2 for D (6 bases). Per the germline V gene, CDR1 is SGHRS and CDR2 is YFSETQ. Deletions cut 2 bases from V and 5 bases from J, with 10 bases between. There are 13 residues in the CDR3.

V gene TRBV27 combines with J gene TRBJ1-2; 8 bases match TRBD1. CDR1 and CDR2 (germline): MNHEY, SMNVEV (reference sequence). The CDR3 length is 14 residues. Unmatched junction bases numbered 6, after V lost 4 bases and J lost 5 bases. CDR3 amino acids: CASSSTGQGYGYTF. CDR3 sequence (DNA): TGTGCCAGCAGTTCCACCGGACAGGGTTATGGCTACACCTTC.

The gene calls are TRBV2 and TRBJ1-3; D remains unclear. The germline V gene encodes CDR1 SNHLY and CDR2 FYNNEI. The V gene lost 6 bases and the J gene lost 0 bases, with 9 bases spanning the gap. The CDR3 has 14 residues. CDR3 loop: CASSPSSSGNTIYF. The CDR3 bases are TGTGCCAGCAGCCCATCCAGCTCTGGAAACACCATATATTTT.

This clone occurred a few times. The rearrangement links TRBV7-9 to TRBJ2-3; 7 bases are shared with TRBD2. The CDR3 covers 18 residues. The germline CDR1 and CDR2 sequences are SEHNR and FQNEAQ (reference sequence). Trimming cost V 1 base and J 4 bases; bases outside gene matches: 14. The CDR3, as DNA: TGTGCCAGCAGCTTAGGCAGGACTAGACCTCACCGCGCAGATACGCAGTATTTT. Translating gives CASSLGRTRPHRADTQYF.

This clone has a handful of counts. Here the CDR3 DNA reads TGTGCCAGCAGCTTAGCCTGGGCGGGAGGGGGGGCGAATGAGCAGTTCTTC. Translating it yields CASSLAWAGGGANEQFF. The chain links TRBV7-2 to TRBJ2-1; 9 nucleotides agree with TRBD2. The CDR3 has 17 amino acids. V was clipped by 0 bases and J by 7 bases; unmatched bases: 10. Germline lookup yields CDR1 SGHTA and CDR2 FQGNSA.

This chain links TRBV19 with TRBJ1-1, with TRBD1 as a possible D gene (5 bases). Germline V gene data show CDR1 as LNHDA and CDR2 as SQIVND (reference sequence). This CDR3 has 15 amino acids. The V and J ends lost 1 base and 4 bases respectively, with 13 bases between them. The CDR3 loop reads CASSIVLGRGTEAFF. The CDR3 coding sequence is TGTGCCAGTAGTATAGTACTGGGTAGGGGCACTGAAGCTTTCTTT.

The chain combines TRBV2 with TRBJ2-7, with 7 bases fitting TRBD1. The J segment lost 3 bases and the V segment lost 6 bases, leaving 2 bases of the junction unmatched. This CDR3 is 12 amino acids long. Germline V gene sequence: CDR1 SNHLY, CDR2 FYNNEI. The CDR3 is CASRGDSYEQYF. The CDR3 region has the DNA TGTGCCAGCAGGGGGGACAGCTACGAGCAGTACTTC. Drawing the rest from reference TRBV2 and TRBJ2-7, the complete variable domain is EPEVTQTPSHQVTQMGQEVILRCVPISNHLYFYWYRQILGQKVEFLVSFYNNEISEKSEIFDDQFSVERPDGSNFTLKIRSTKLEDSAMYFCASRGDSYEQYFGPGTRLTVT.

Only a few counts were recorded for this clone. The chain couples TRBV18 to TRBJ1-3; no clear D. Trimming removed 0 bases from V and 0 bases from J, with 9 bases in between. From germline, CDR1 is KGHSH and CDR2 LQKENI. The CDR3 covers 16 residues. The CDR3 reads CASSPPLTGSGNTIYF. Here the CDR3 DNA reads TGTGCCAGCTCACCACCCTTGACTGGCTCTGGAAACACCATATATTTT. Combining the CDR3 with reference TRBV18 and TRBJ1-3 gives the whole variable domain NAGVMQNPRHLVRRRGQEARLRCSPMKGHSHVYWYRQLPEEGLKFMVYLQKENIIDESGMPKERFSAEFPKEGPSILRIQQVVRGDSAAYFCASSPPLTGSGNTIYFGEGSWLTVV.

CDR3 coding DNA: TGCGCCAGCAGCTTGACCAGGGCGCCCGGTGAAAAACTGTTTTTT. Translated, it gives CASSLTRAPGEKLFF. This sequence joins TRBV5-1 and TRBJ1-4; D perhaps matches TRBD1 (5 bases). The CDR3 runs 15 residues. Germline CDR1 SGHRS, CDR2 YFSETQ. V was clipped by 1 base and J by 7 bases, with 14 bases between them. The variable domain in full, completed from reference TRBV5-1 and TRBJ1-4, reads KAGVTQTPRYLIKTRGQQVTLSCSPISGHRSVSWYQQTPGQGLQFLFEYFSETQRNKGNFPGRFSGRQFSNSRSEMNVSTLELGDSALYLCASSLTRAPGEKLFFGSGTQLSVL.

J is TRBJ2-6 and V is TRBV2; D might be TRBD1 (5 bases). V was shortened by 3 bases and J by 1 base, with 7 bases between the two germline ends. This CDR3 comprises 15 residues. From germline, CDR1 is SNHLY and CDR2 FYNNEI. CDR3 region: CASSDQGSGANVLTF. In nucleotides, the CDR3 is TGTGCCAGCAGTGACCAGGGATCTGGGGCCAACGTCCTGACTTTC.